The following is a T cell receptor beta chain sequence with its context. These data are taken from a study of OX40 agonist ivuxolimab in advanced cancers. Data came from immunoSEQ multiplex PCR; TCRdb stores just in-frame clones and leaves some out. The table lists just under 65,000 clones, around 89% of them singletons. After removal of 2 bases from V and 5 bases from J, the junction contained 2 bases not matched to a gene. This CDR3 has 13 amino acids. Germline CDR1 SGHRS, CDR2 YFSETQ. The source is an adult with an advanced solid tumor such as melanoma, head and neck, liver or kidney cancer. The chain joins TRBV5-1 to TRBJ2-5, with TRBD2 identical over 8 bases. Source: CD4+ or CD8+ T cells sorted from blood, taken in a trial of the OX40 agonist ivuxolimab. Written as DNA, the CDR3 is TGCGCCAGCAGCTTCGCTAGCGGGGAGACCCAGTACTTC. Translating it yields CASSFASGETQYF.